This TCR beta chain derives from a study of beta chain features in type 1 diabetes. Study-wide results and limits: Moderately but significantly shorter TCRB CDR3s were found in Type 1 diabetes patients in all four CD4+ subsets.

Points on this clone: What it binds is not known.

Germline CDR1 reads SQVTM; CDR2 reads ANQGSEA. This CDR3 has 12 amino acids. V shed 5 bases and J shed 3 bases, with 8 bases lying between them. The sequenced template was cDNA made from the entire isolated RNA. Generated by immunoSEQ multiplex PCR, the TCRdb table keeps only in-frame clones and is missing some. This sample has about 660,000 clones; over 11% occur once, and the top ten carry 0.03% to 0.045%. Sequences were obtained from naive CD4+ T cells from blood. This chain joins TRBV29-1 and TRBJ2-1; D is unresolved. This clonotype was obtained from a man between 18 and 35 years old with type 1 diabetes. The CDR3 region has the DNA TGCAGCGTTCGGGCCAACTACAATGAGCAGTTCTTC. It specifies CSVRANYNEQFF.